What follows are 10 T cell receptor beta chains derived from one specimen sequenced in a study of CD8+ T cells in alopecia areata (dated by TCRdb to the late 2010s). The label giving this sample's time point can be read as: four to five weeks on oral tofacitinib. The treatment or condition label of this sample denotes: oral pan-JAK inhibitor, 5-10 mg twice daily. Library preparation was by the immunoSEQ multiplex PCR assay. RNA was extracted from all samples and reverse transcribed into cDNA, which served as template for TCR sequencing. TCRdb's version of the immuneACCESS table is confined to in-frame rearrangements and falls short of the full clone set. An unresolved V gene accounts for under half of the shortfall where checked; the remainder is of unknown origin. A total of 150,000 to 200,000 clones appear in this sample, approximately 60% of them only once. The top ten clones comprise about 3% of the sample.

The input for sequencing was CD4+ T cells sorted from blood, taken at week 4, from a patient treated with tofacitinib. The source of these receptors is a human donor with alopecia areata.

The V gene is TRBV30, the J gene TRBJ1-2, with unresolved D. The CDR3 contains 13 residues. V lost 0 bases, J lost 7 bases, and 12 bases lay in between. Germline V lookup: CDR1 GTSNPN, CDR2 SVGIG (reference sequence). The CDR3 sequence is CAWSVVGVGGYTF. In nucleotides, the CDR3 is TGTGCCTGGAGTGTGGTTGGGGTGGGTGGCTACACCTTC.

This chain joins TRBV29-1 and TRBJ2-2; the match to TRBD2 covers 9 bases. The CDR3 extends over 16 amino acids. V trimming: 5 bases; J trimming: 5 bases; junction bases outside the gene matches: 12. Germline CDR1 SQVTM, CDR2 ANQGSEA. The CDR3 is CSVPRGRGGVTGELFF. CDR3 sequence (DNA): TGCAGCGTTCCCCGGGGGCGCGGGGGGGTGACCGGGGAGCTGTTTTTT.

The chain recombines TRBV6-5 with TRBJ1-5; TRBD1 matches at 7 bases. V trimming: 6 bases; J trimming: 7 bases; junction bases outside the gene matches: 6. Germline CDR1 is MNHEY and CDR2 is SVGAGI. The CDR3 loop spans 13 amino acids. The DNA of the CDR3 is TGTGCCAGCAGCGGACAGGCTGGCCAGCCCCAGCATTTT. Amino acid sequence: CASSGQAGQPQHF.

J is TRBJ2-2 and V is TRBV10-3; 7 bases are shared with TRBD1. The J segment lost 5 bases and the V segment lost 5 bases, leaving 8 bases of the junction unmatched. Germline V gives CDR1 ENHRY, CDR2 SYGVKD. The CDR3 runs 15 residues. The CDR3 region has the DNA TGTGCCATCAGTCTCGGGACAGCACTAACCGGGGAGCTGTTTTTT. Protein sequence: CAISLGTALTGELFF.

V is TRBV2 and J is TRBJ1-1; TRBD1 is a possible D gene (5 bases). The CDR3 is 13 residues long. Germline loops: CDR1 SNHLY, CDR2 FYNNEI. Trimming took off 1 base at V and 8 bases at J, with 11 bases between the two ends. The CDR3 spells CASSEGQRAEAFF. The DNA for the CDR3 is TGTGCCAGCAGTGAAGGACAGAGGGCCGAAGCTTTCTTT.

The chain joins TRBV20-1 to TRBJ2-7; no firm D call. Germline loops: CDR1 DFQATT, CDR2 SNEGSKA (reference sequence). This CDR3 contains 11 residues. V dropped 2 bases and J dropped 5 bases, with 7 bases sitting between them. The CDR3 loop reads CSARQIHEQYF. CDR3 DNA sequence: TGCAGTGCTAGACAGATCCACGAGCAGTACTTC.

The V and J genes are TRBV30 and TRBJ1-6; 9 bases fit TRBD1. Germline lookup yields CDR1 GTSNPN and CDR2 SVGIG (reference sequence). Trimming took 8 bases from V and 9 from J; bases not matched to a gene: 5. This CDR3 has 12 residues. The CDR3 sequence is CAGDRGSSPLHF. The CDR3 region has the DNA TGTGCCGGAGACAGGGGGAGTTCACCCCTCCACTTT.

This clone was counted a few times. The J gene is TRBJ1-3, the V gene TRBV2, with D maybe TRBD1 (6 bases). Germline V gene lookup returns CDR1 SNHLY and CDR2 FYNNEI. V was clipped by 6 bases and J by 0 bases, with 9 bases between them. This CDR3 contains 14 residues. As DNA, the CDR3 is TGTGCCAGCAGAGACAGGAGCTCTGGAAACACCATATATTTT. It codes for CASRDRSSGNTIYF.

This clone has only a few counts. The chain is built from TRBV10-3 and TRBJ2-1; D is undetermined. CDR1 and CDR2 (germline): ENHRY, SYGVKD. The length of the CDR3 is 13 residues. The V end lost 7 bases, the J end lost 3 bases, and 10 bases lay between the germline ends. The CDR3 DNA reads TGTGCCATCATGGGTAGGGACTACAATGAGCAGTTCTTC. Protein: CAIMGRDYNEQFF.

This clone has only one observation. V and J are TRBV30 and TRBJ2-5; D might be TRBD2 (6 bases). In germline, CDR1 is GTSNPN, CDR2 SVGIG (reference sequence). V lost 0 bases, J lost 7 bases, and 15 bases lay in between. The CDR3 totals 14 residues. The CDR3 loop reads CAWSVAFRGATQYF. In DNA, the CDR3 is TGTGCCTGGAGTGTGGCTTTTCGCGGGGCGACCCAGTACTTC.